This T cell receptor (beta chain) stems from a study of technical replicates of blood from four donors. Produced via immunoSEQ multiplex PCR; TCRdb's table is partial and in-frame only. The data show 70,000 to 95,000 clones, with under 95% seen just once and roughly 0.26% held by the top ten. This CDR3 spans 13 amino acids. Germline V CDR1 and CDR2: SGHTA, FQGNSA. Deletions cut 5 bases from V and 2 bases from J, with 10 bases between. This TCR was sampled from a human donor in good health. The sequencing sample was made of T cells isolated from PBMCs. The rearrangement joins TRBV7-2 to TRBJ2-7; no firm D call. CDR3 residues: CASSQRTAYEQYF. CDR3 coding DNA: TGTGCCAGCAGCCAAAGAACAGCCTACGAGCAGTACTTC.